The subject of this entry is one T cell receptor (beta chain). The specificity of this receptor is unknown. No much larger clone is present one base from it, and per-base qualities are unavailable. V sheds 2 bases and J sheds 6 bases, leaving 13 bases between their ends. CDR1 and CDR2 (MDHEN, SYDVKM) derive from the germline V gene. Counted from cysteine to phenylalanine, this CDR3 has 14 amino acids. Solely the CDR3 DNA is kept, with 42 bases framed from the first base. The method behind the library was the immunoSEQ multiplex PCR assay. TCRdb carries this immuneACCESS record with in-frame sequences only. Its versions omit some clonotypes, under half of them owing to an unresolved V gene in the studies checked, with the rest unexplained. The sample data list 120,000 to 150,000 clones, and more than 80% of these were observed just once. 5.5% to 9% of the sample is in the top ten clones. The data derive from a study of control samples from healthy donors and cancer patients (TCRdb year 2020).

The sequenced sample was blood. Recombination joined TRBV28 with TRBJ1-2; a weak D assignment points to TRBD1 (6 bases agree). This clonotype was obtained from a man between 18 and 29 years old in good health. The sequence in DNA is TGTGCCAGCAGTTTACTCCGGGACAACGATGGCTACACCTTC. The encoded protein is CASSLLRDNDGYTF.